Listed here are 28 T cell receptor beta chains from one sample, sequenced in a study of technical replicates of blood from a handful of donors. Produced via immunoSEQ multiplex PCR; TCRdb's table is partial and in-frame only. This sample has about 78,000 clones; about 95% occur once, and the top ten carry roughly 0.25%. The sequenced sample consisted of T cells isolated from PBMCs. The receptors were gathered from a human donor in good health.

The chain combines TRBV29-1 with TRBJ2-5; weak D call: TRBD2 (6 bases). The CDR3 is 13 amino acids. The germline CDR1 and CDR2 sequences are SQVTM and ANQGSEA. Trimming removed 7 bases from V and 1 base from J, with 13 bases in between. In DNA, the CDR3 is TGCAGCGGTCTGCGGGGCGCCCAAGAGACCCAGTACTTC. Translation gives CSGLRGAQETQYF.

V gene TRBV10-1 combines with J gene TRBJ2-5, with D maybe TRBD1 (6 bases). V was cut by 6 bases and J by 5 bases, with 13 bases left in between. The CDR3 has 13 amino acids. The germline CDR1 and CDR2 sequences are WNHNN and SYGVQD (reference sequence). The CDR3 region has the DNA TGCGCCAGCAGCCTCAGGGGATCCGAGACCCAGTACTTC. It is translated as CASSLRGSETQYF.

The chain is built from TRBV18 and TRBJ1-5, with TRBD1 as a possible D gene (5 bases). V was trimmed by 3 bases and J by 0 bases, leaving 9 bases between them. Germline lookup yields CDR1 KGHSH and CDR2 LQKENI. The CDR3 has 15 residues. The CDR3, as DNA: TGTGCCAGCTCACCGACAGCGAATAGCAATCAGCCCCAGCATTTT. It is translated as CASSPTANSNQPQHF.

The genes are TRBV27 and TRBJ1-5, with no clear D. Trimming took off 6 bases at V and 6 bases at J, with 9 bases between the two ends. Germline V gives CDR1 MNHEY, CDR2 SMNVEV (reference sequence). CDR3 length: 12 residues. The CDR3: CASRDPGQPQHF. The CDR3 nucleotides are TGTGCCAGCAGAGACCCGGGTCAGCCCCAGCATTTT.

This chain uses TRBV27 with TRBJ1-2; TRBD1 agrees at 7 bases. CDR1 is MNHEY, CDR2 SMNVEV, per germline (reference sequence). The CDR3 covers 17 residues. V was clipped by 3 bases and J by 6 bases; unmatched bases: 16. The CDR3 sequence: CASSFVWQRDSLHGYTF. The CDR3 coding sequence is TGTGCCAGCAGTTTTGTCTGGCAACGGGACAGCCTTCATGGCTACACCTTC.

To note about this clone: The germline gene is not matched at one end of the junction; a read error may be the cause. V gene TRBV27 combines with J gene TRBJ2-1; 8 bases map to TRBD1. Germline CDR1 is MNHEY and CDR2 is SMNVEV (reference sequence). CDR3 size: 15 residues. The chain's CDR3 is CASSLLGQEYNEQFF. In DNA form, the CDR3 reads TGTGCCAGCAGCTTATTGGGACAGGAGTACAATGAGCAGTTCTTC.

The chain couples TRBV19 to TRBJ1-5, with 8 bases fitting TRBD1. Trimming took 3 bases from V and 2 from J; bases not matched to a gene: 3. The CDR3 totals 15 residues. The germline V gene has CDR1 LNHDA and CDR2 SQIVND (reference sequence). The CDR3 DNA sequence: TGTGCCAGTAGTATGGGGACAGGAGGCAATCAGCCCCAGCATTTT. Residues: CASSMGTGGNQPQHF. The variable domain in full, completed from reference TRBV19 and TRBJ1-5, reads DGGITQSPKYLFRKEGQNVTLSCEQNLNHDAMYWYRQDPGQGLRLIYYSQIVNDFQKGDIAEGYSVSREKKESFPLTVTSAQKNPTAFYLCASSMGTGGNQPQHFGDGTRLSIL.

The chain couples TRBV7-2 to TRBJ2-7; D perhaps matches TRBD2 (7 bases). Germline assignment: CDR1 SGHTA and CDR2 FQGNSA. CDR3 length: 13 amino acids. V gave up 7 bases and J gave up 3 bases, with 13 bases separating them. CDR3 nucleotide sequence: TGTGCCAGCATTTTAGGGGGGGGCTACGAGCAGTACTTC. Protein sequence: CASILGGGYEQYF. The full variable domain, rest sourced from reference TRBV7-2 and TRBJ2-7, is GAGVSQSPSNKVTEKGKDVELRCDPISGHTALYWYRQSLGQGLEFLIYFQGNSAPDKSGLPSDRFSAERTGGSVSTLTIQRTQQEDSAVYLCASILGGGYEQYFGPGTRLTVT.

This chain joins TRBV11-2 and TRBJ2-7; a possible D gene is TRBD1 (5 bases). The CDR3 runs to 11 residues. Germline V gene data show CDR1 as SGHAT and CDR2 as FQNNGV. The V gene lost 6 bases and the J gene lost 6 bases, with 9 bases spanning the gap. CDR3: CASSPRGEQYF. CDR3 coding DNA: TGTGCCAGCAGTCCAAGGGGCGAGCAGTACTTC. The complete variable domain, with remaining parts taken from reference TRBV11-2 and TRBJ2-7, reads EAGVAQSPRYKIIEKRQSVAFWCNPISGHATLYWYQQILGQGPKLLIQFQNNGVVDDSQLPKDRFSAERLKGVDSTLKIQPAKLEDSAVYLCASSPRGEQYFGPGTRLTVT.

V usage is TRBV29-1 and J usage is TRBJ1-1; 7 positions agree with TRBD1. With 1 base clipped from V and 10 bases from J, the junction kept 3 bases outside the gene matches. The germline CDR1 and CDR2 sequences are SQVTM and ANQGSEA. The CDR3 is 11 residues long. The CDR3 bases are TGCAGCGTTGAAGTCTCAGGGGGAGCTTTCTTT. It encodes CSVEVSGGAFF. Full variable domain (outside the CDR3, taken from reference TRBV29-1 and TRBJ1-1): SAVISQKPSRDICQRGTSLTIQCQVDSQVTMMFWYRQQPGQSLTLIATANQGSEATYESGFVIDKFPISRPNLTFSTLTVSNMSPEDSSIYLCSVEVSGGAFFGQGTRLTVV.

The chain uses TRBV27 and TRBJ2-1, with 8 positions matching TRBD2. Germline assignment: CDR1 MNHEY and CDR2 SMNVEV (reference sequence). The CDR3 covers 15 residues. The junction had 8 bases not matched to a gene; V was cut back by 4 bases and J by 6 bases. CDR3 bases: TGTGCCAGCAGTTCAGCGGGACTAGGGGGCAATGAGCAGTTCTTC. Residues: CASSSAGLGGNEQFF.

The chain is built from TRBV19 and TRBJ2-2, with TRBD1 as a possible D gene (6 bases). Germline CDR1 is LNHDA and CDR2 is SQIVND (reference sequence). Trimming cost V 5 bases and J 1 base, with 11 bases left between them. The CDR3 is 15 residues long. The CDR3 region has the DNA TGTGCCAGTAGTCAGGGGAGTATGAACACCGGGGAGCTGTTTTTT. Protein product: CASSQGSMNTGELFF. The variable domain in full, with the rest retrieved from reference TRBV19 and TRBJ2-2, is DGGITQSPKYLFRKEGQNVTLSCEQNLNHDAMYWYRQDPGQGLRLIYYSQIVNDFQKGDIAEGYSVSREKKESFPLTVTSAQKNPTAFYLCASSQGSMNTGELFFGEGSRLTVL.

This chain uses TRBV7-9 with TRBJ1-6; 7 positions agree with TRBD1. Germline CDR1 SEHNR, CDR2 FQNEAQ (reference sequence). The junction had 5 bases not matched to a gene; V was cut back by 0 bases and J by 3 bases. The CDR3 runs 17 residues. CDR3 coding DNA: TGTGCCAGCAGCTTAGCGGTGACAGGGAGCTATAATTCACCCCTCCACTTT. It encodes CASSLAVTGSYNSPLHF.

The CDR3 region is CASSQGDRDDEKLFF. CDR3 nucleotide sequence: TGCGCCAGCAGCCAAGGCGACAGGGATGATGAAAAACTGTTTTTT. The J gene is TRBJ1-4, the V gene TRBV4-1, with 7 bases fitting TRBD1. Germline CDR1 reads MGHRA; CDR2 reads YSYEKL. The CDR3 length is 15 residues. V lost 1 base to trimming and J lost 6 bases; unmatched junction nucleotides: 5.

V is TRBV27 and J is TRBJ2-3; the D is unclear. The CDR3 consists of 15 residues. Between the trimmed V and J ends, which lost 3 bases and 1 base, there was a span of 11 bases. Germline CDR1 is MNHEY and CDR2 is SMNVEV (reference sequence). The CDR3 region is CASSFAPSGTDTQYF. The CDR3 DNA follows: TGTGCCAGCAGTTTTGCGCCGAGCGGCACAGATACGCAGTATTTT.

The rearrangement uses TRBV5-8 and TRBJ1-3; TRBD1 is a possible D gene (5 bases). Germline CDR1 SGHTS, CDR2 YDEGEE. The V end lost 1 base, the J end lost 2 bases, and 10 bases lay between the germline ends. The CDR3 length is 15 residues. The CDR3 coding sequence is TGTGCCAGCAGCTTGACGGCAGGGACTGGAAACACCATATATTTT. This translates into CASSLTAGTGNTIYF.

The genes are TRBV14 and TRBJ2-1; TRBD2 is a possible D gene (6 bases). The CDR3 spans 14 residues. Germline CDR1 is SGHDN and CDR2 is FVKESK. V gave up 4 bases and J gave up 5 bases, with 12 bases separating them. CDR3 sequence: CASSPYGRNNEQFF. CDR3 bases: TGTGCCAGCAGCCCCTACGGGAGAAACAATGAGCAGTTCTTC.

The chain has TRBV11-2 and TRBJ2-5, with a possible D match to TRBD2 (6 bases). V lost 5 bases, J lost 2 bases, and 9 bases lay in between. Germline V CDR1 and CDR2: SGHAT, FQNNGV. CDR3 size: 13 residues. CDR3 in amino acids: CASSRERQETQYF. DNA of the CDR3: TGTGCCAGCAGCCGGGAGCGGCAAGAGACCCAGTACTTC.

This chain uses TRBV10-3 with TRBJ2-3, with 9 nucleotides matching TRBD1. Germline loops: CDR1 ENHRY, CDR2 SYGVKD. This CDR3 comprises 14 residues. With 6 bases clipped from V and 6 bases from J, the junction kept 7 bases outside the gene matches. The CDR3 bases are TGTGCCATCAGAAGACAGGGGGAGTCGGATACGCAGTATTTT. It translates to CAIRRQGESDTQYF.

The chain joins TRBV19 to TRBJ2-7; 12 bases align to TRBD1. The CDR3 sequence is 14 residues long. Per the germline V gene, CDR1 is LNHDA and CDR2 is SQIVND (reference sequence). The V segment lost 7 bases and the J segment 7 bases; nucleotides outside the gene matches: 8. DNA for the CDR3: TGTGCCAGTACCCCGGGACAGGGGGCCCGGGAGCAGTACTTC. Protein: CASTPGQGAREQYF.

The rearrangement uses TRBV4-1 and TRBJ1-1; D uncertain. The V and J ends lost 6 bases and 0 bases respectively, with 14 bases between them. The CDR3 sequence is 15 residues long. CDR1 and CDR2 from the germline V gene are MGHRA and YSYEKL. This chain's CDR3 is CASRGVFGLNTEAFF. Here the CDR3 DNA reads TGCGCCAGCAGAGGAGTGTTCGGGTTGAACACTGAAGCTTTCTTT.

The rearrangement joins TRBV6-1 to TRBJ1-2, with D unclear. CDR3 length: 12 residues. The V end was cut by 8 bases, the J end by 2 bases, with 9 bases between. Per germline, CDR1 MNHNS and CDR2 SASEGT. This CDR3 is CASEGGNYGYTF. For the CDR3, the DNA is TGTGCCAGCGAAGGAGGAAACTATGGCTACACCTTC.

This clone has a single count. The V and J genes are TRBV19 and TRBJ2-7, with 8 bases identical to TRBD2. The V gene's germline CDR1 is LNHDA and CDR2 SQIVND (reference sequence). J lost 7 bases, V lost 10 bases, and 15 bases had no gene match. This CDR3 spans 14 amino acids. CDR3 sequence (DNA): TGTGCCACCGCCGGGGGGGGCGCGTCGTGGGAGCAGTACTTC. Its protein product is CATAGGGASWEQYF.

The chain combines TRBV7-9 with TRBJ1-1, with D perhaps TRBD1 (6 bases). The CDR3 consists of 15 residues. The V gene lost 2 bases and the J gene lost 6 bases, with 16 bases spanning the gap. Per germline, CDR1 SEHNR and CDR2 FQNEAQ (reference sequence). CDR3 sequence (DNA): TGTGCCAGCAGCTTACCCCGGGGGGCGGGGGCTGAAGCTTTCTTT. It yields the protein CASSLPRGAGAEAFF.

This sequence joins TRBV11-2 and TRBJ1-1; TRBD1 aligns across 8 bases. Germline V gives CDR1 SGHAT, CDR2 FQNNGV. J lost 5 bases, V lost 5 bases, and 7 bases had no gene match. CDR3 length equals 14 residues. The CDR3 protein is CASSPGGAGTEAFF. As DNA, the CDR3 is TGTGCCAGCAGCCCAGGGGGCGCAGGGACTGAAGCTTTCTTT.

This clone was observed a single time. The CDR3 coding sequence is TGTGCCAGCAGCTTAGATCCCGGACAGGGCTATGGCTACACCTTC. As protein: CASSLDPGQGYGYTF. The gene calls are TRBV11-2 and TRBJ1-2; the match to TRBD1 covers 8 bases. The length of the CDR3 is 15 residues. The junction had 4 bases not matched to a gene; V was cut back by 0 bases and J by 4 bases. In germline, CDR1 is SGHAT, CDR2 FQNNGV. Drawing the rest from reference TRBV11-2 and TRBJ1-2, the complete variable domain is EAGVAQSPRYKIIEKRQSVAFWCNPISGHATLYWYQQILGQGPKLLIQFQNNGVVDDSQLPKDRFSAERLKGVDSTLKIQPAKLEDSAVYLCASSLDPGQGYGYTFGSGTRLTVV.

This chain links TRBV5-1 with TRBJ2-7, with 9 bases matching TRBD1. This CDR3 region has 15 residues. Germline V lookup: CDR1 SGHRS, CDR2 YFSETQ. V was clipped by 1 base and J by 4 bases; unmatched bases: 6. CDR3 protein: CASSLMTGGGYEQYF. In DNA, the CDR3 is TGCGCCAGCAGCTTGATGACAGGGGGAGGATACGAGCAGTACTTC.

V gene TRBV5-4 combines with J gene TRBJ2-6; possibly TRBD1 for D (6 bases). The V end was cut by 1 base, the J end by 0 bases, with 20 bases between. Germline V gene sequence: CDR1 SGHNT, CDR2 YYREEE (reference sequence). The CDR3 consists of 20 residues. CDR3 amino acids: CASSLRRYATGSSGANVLTF. CDR3 nucleotide sequence: TGTGCCAGCAGCTTGCGCCGGTACGCGACAGGAAGCTCTGGGGCCAACGTCCTGACTTTC.